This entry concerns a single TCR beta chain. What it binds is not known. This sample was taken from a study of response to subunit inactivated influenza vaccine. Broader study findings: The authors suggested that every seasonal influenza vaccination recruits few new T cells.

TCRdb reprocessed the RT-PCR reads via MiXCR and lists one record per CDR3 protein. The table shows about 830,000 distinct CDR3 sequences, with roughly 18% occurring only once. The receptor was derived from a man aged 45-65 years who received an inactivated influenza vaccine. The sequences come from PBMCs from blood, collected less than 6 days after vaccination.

This CDR3 is CAISLFTSGYEQYF. CDR3 DNA sequence: TGTGCCATCAGTTTGTTCACTAGCGGCTACGAGCAGTACTTC. V gene TRBV10-3 combines with J gene TRBJ2-7; 8 positions agree with TRBD2. V was clipped by 5 bases and J by 3 bases; unmatched bases: 6. The CDR3 contains 14 residues. Germline CDR1 is ENHRY and CDR2 is SYGVKD.